This entry lists 14 T cell receptor beta chains sequenced from one sample in a study of regulatory T cells in long-lasting Graves disease. Arm-PCR of CDR3 regions and iRepertoire HTBI primers were the basis on which TCR beta libraries were built. MiXCR, run by TCRdb on the multiplex PCR reads, gives a single entry per CDR3 protein. This sample has about 420,000 distinct CDR3 sequences; roughly 15% occur once, and the top ten carry around a quarter. As for time point: newly diagnosed GD, antithyroid drugs for less than 3 months. The TCR library was made from RNA that had been extracted from PBMCs in TRIzol. These data were likewise used in another study, on T cells in Graves' hyperthyroidism and ophthalmopathy.

This specimen was peripheral blood mononuclear cells (PBMCs), taken at new diagnosis, from a patient treated with antithyroid drugs. These receptor sequences come from a woman younger than 35 with Graves disease.

This clonotype was counted between two and nine times. The rearrangement uses TRBV12-3 or TRBV12-4 and TRBJ1-2, with D maybe TRBD1 (5 bases). V shed 9 bases and J shed 3 bases, with 14 bases lying between them. The CDR3 is 13 amino acids. The CDR3 nucleotides are TGTGCCAGTACCAGAGGGGTTGACTATGGCTACACCTTC. It translates to CASTRGVDYGYTF.

There are many counts of this clonotype. The chain carries TRBV7-9 and TRBJ2-3; D remains ambiguous. Trimming stripped 5 bases from V and 1 base from J, with 7 bases between. The V gene's germline CDR1 is SEHNR and CDR2 FQNEAQ (reference sequence). This CDR3 is 13 amino acids long. CDR3 residues: CASSLSRTDTQYF. The CDR3 nucleotides are TGTGCCAGCAGCCTATCCCGCACAGATACGCAGTATTTT. Complete variable domain (other parts from reference TRBV7-9 and TRBJ2-3): DTGVSQNPRHKITKRGQNVTFRCDPISEHNRLYWYRQTLGQGPEFLTYFQNEAQLEKSRLLSDRFSAERPKGSFSTLEIQRTEQGDSAMYLCASSLSRTDTQYFGPGTRLTVL.

J is TRBJ2-3 and V is TRBV4-3; 12 positions match TRBD1. The J call may be incorrect, as the DNA end agrees better with TRBJ2-5. This CDR3 spans 16 amino acids. CDR1 and CDR2 from the germline V gene are LGHNA and YSLEER. The CDR3, as DNA: TGCGCCAGCAGCCTTCACGTACCGGGACAGGGGGCGGACCAGTACTTC. It is translated as CASSLHVPGQGADQYF.

Only a few counts were recorded for this clonotype. The chain is built from TRBV14 and TRBJ2-3; the match to TRBD2 covers 7 bases. Trimming at V came to 0 bases and at J to 7 bases, leaving 13 bases not matched to a gene. The germline V gene has CDR1 SGHDN and CDR2 FVKESK. CDR3 length: 17 amino acids. Here the CDR3 reads CASSQERSAGEGHTQYF. CDR3 nucleotide sequence: TGTGCCAGCAGCCAAGAGCGCTCGGCGGGAGAGGGGCATACGCAGTATTTT. The full variable domain, rest sourced from reference TRBV14 and TRBJ2-3, is EAGVTQFPSHSVIEKGQTVTLRCDPISGHDNLYWYRRVMGKEIKFLLHFVKESKQDESGMPNNRFLAERTGGTYSTLKVQPAELEDSGVYFCASSQERSAGEGHTQYFGPGTRLTVL.

This clonotype has ten or more counts. The gene calls are TRBV28 and TRBJ2-6; D not certain. The CDR3 runs 16 residues. Germline V gives CDR1 MDHEN, CDR2 SYDVKM. V gave up 3 bases and J gave up 0 bases, with 9 bases separating them. The CDR3 DNA is TGTGCCAGCAGTTTGTGGACCTCCTCTGGGGCCAACGTCCTGACTTTC. Translation: CASSLWTSSGANVLTF. The complete variable domain, with remaining parts taken from reference TRBV28 and TRBJ2-6, reads DVKVTQSSRYLVKRTGEKVFLECVQDMDHENMFWYRQDPGLGLRLIYFSYDVKMKEKGDIPEGYSVSREKKERFSLILESASTNQTSMYLCASSLWTSSGANVLTFGAGSRLTVL.

In this sample, this clonotype turned up many times. V is TRBV12-3 or TRBV12-4 and J is TRBJ1-5; possible D gene TRBD1, 5 bases. This CDR3 contains 16 residues. Trimming left V 6 bases short and J 0 bases short, with 15 bases between. CDR3 DNA sequence: TGTGCCAGCAGCCCCCTCCAGGGCCTTAGCAATCAGCCCCAGCATTTT. Translation gives CASSPLQGLSNQPQHF.

There are many counts of this clonotype. The chain combines TRBV12-3 or TRBV12-4 with TRBJ2-2, with 10 bases that match TRBD2. The J segment lost 3 bases and the V segment lost 6 bases, leaving 4 bases of the junction unmatched. This CDR3 is 15 amino acids long. In DNA form, the CDR3 reads TGTGCCAGCAGCCTAGCGGGAGTGGACACCGGGGAGCTGTTTTTT. Translated, it gives CASSLAGVDTGELFF.

This clonotype appeared many times. This chain connects TRBV29-1 to TRBJ2-1; D is ambiguous. The CDR3 spans 15 residues. Between the trimmed V and J ends, which lost 3 bases and 7 bases, there was a span of 19 bases. Germline V CDR1 and CDR2: SQVTM, ANQGSEA. CDR3 region: CSVDGRPPSENEQFF. The CDR3, as DNA: TGCAGCGTTGATGGGCGACCCCCGTCGGAAAATGAGCAGTTCTTC.

The genes are TRBV6-1 and TRBJ2-2; D is perhaps TRBD2 (5 bases). Germline lookup yields CDR1 MNHNS and CDR2 SASEGT. The CDR3 length is 17 residues. Trimming left V 5 bases short and J 4 bases short, with 20 bases between. CDR3 coding DNA: TGTGCCAGCAGTCGGGTTCATCTCAGTGCGGGCACCGGGGAGCTGTTTTTT. Translating gives CASSRVHLSAGTGELFF.

In DNA, the CDR3 is TGCAGTGCAAAACTCAGCGGGAGGGTGCTCACCGGGGAGCTGTTTTTT. Translating gives CSAKLSGRVLTGELFF. This chain connects TRBV20-1 to TRBJ2-2; 10 nucleotides agree with TRBD2. Per the germline V gene, CDR1 is DFQATT and CDR2 is SNEGSKA (reference sequence). CDR3 length equals 16 residues. The ends lost 6 bases at V and 4 bases at J; junction bases unmatched: 11.

This clonotype has a count of ten or more. This chain joins TRBV3-1 and TRBJ2-3; D assignment may be TRBD1 or TRBD2 (5 bases each). CDR1 and CDR2 from the germline V gene are LGHDT and YNNKEL (reference sequence). The length of the CDR3 is 13 residues. The ends were cut back, 6 bases at V and 4 bases at J, with 11 bases in the middle. The CDR3: CASSRRGADTQYF. The CDR3 DNA reads as TGTGCCAGCAGTCGACGGGGCGCAGATACGCAGTATTTT.

This clonotype was seen a handful of times. The genes are TRBV19 and TRBJ2-3, with D unresolved. The last part of the DNA fits TRBJ2-7 better; the J call may be wrong. This CDR3 is built from 13 residues. Germline values: CDR1 LNHDA, CDR2 SQIVND (reference sequence). CDR3 region: CASSTDGSYEQYF. The CDR3 DNA sequence: TGTGCCAGTAGTACCGACGGGTCCTACGAGCAGTACTTC.

The genes are TRBV18 and TRBJ2-7; TRBD2 aligns across 7 bases. Unmatched junction bases numbered 13, after V lost 2 bases and J lost 0 bases. Per germline, CDR1 KGHSH and CDR2 LQKENI. CDR3 length equals 18 residues. CDR3 protein: CASSPTGTIPASSYEQYF. CDR3 sequence (DNA): TGTGCCAGCTCACCAACGGGGACTATTCCCGCCAGCTCCTACGAGCAGTACTTC.

The gene calls are TRBV20-1 and TRBJ1-1; maybe TRBD1 (6 bases). The CDR3 sequence is 17 residues long. The germline V and J ends were trimmed by 0 bases and 0 bases, with 17 bases remaining between them. CDR1 and CDR2 (germline): DFQATT, SNEGSKA (reference sequence). Written as DNA, the CDR3 is TGCAGTGCTAGAGATCCCCTTTTAGGGGGATTGAACACTGAAGCTTTCTTT. Amino acids: CSARDPLLGGLNTEAFF.